Presented here are 19 T cell receptor beta chains from one specimen sequenced in a study of cytomegalovirus exposure and HLA in healthy donors (dated 2017 in TCRdb). The library was obtained by the immunoSEQ multiplex PCR assay. The multiplex PCR relied on a mix of 60 forward primers for TCR Vbeta segments and 13 reverse primers for TCR Jbeta segments. What TCRdb holds here is the immuneACCESS table cut down to in-frame rearrangements. Part of the clones is not present; checked against another copy, under half of the missing clones reflect an unresolved V gene, and the others are unexplained. Recorded for this sample are around 130,000 clones; over 75% of them occurred a single time. The leading ten clones occupy 0.51% of the sample. Material for sequencing was PBMCs. The receptors were sampled from a woman aged 40-49 years in good health and CMV-seronegative.

V is TRBV27 and J is TRBJ2-7; 10 nucleotides match TRBD2. The CDR3 loop spans 17 amino acids. The V segment lost 2 bases and the J segment 0 bases; nucleotides outside the gene matches: 7. CDR1 MNHEY and CDR2 SMNVEV come from the germline V gene (reference sequence). The CDR3 nucleotides read TGTGCCAGCAGTTTACGCCTAGCGGGAGTGAGCTCCTACGAGCAGTACTTC. It codes for CASSLRLAGVSSYEQYF.

The genes are TRBV9 and TRBJ2-7, with D possibly matching TRBD1 (5 bases). Between the trimmed V and J ends, which lost 0 bases and 3 bases, there was a span of 13 bases. Germline V gene lookup returns CDR1 SGDLS and CDR2 YYNGEE. The CDR3 has 15 residues. Written as DNA, the CDR3 is TGTGCCAGCAGCGTAGGGCCAGGGATTTTCTACGAGCAGTACTTC. It codes for CASSVGPGIFYEQYF.

The rearrangement links TRBV6-1 to TRBJ2-5; TRBD2 aligns across 11 bases. Germline V gene lookup returns CDR1 MNHNS and CDR2 SASEGT. The junction had 3 bases not matched to a gene; V was cut back by 2 bases and J by 1 base. The CDR3 is 16 amino acids. The CDR3 nucleotides read TGTGCCAGCAGTGAACCGGGACTAGCGGCCCAAGAGACCCAGTACTTC. Amino acid sequence: CASSEPGLAAQETQYF.

This clone is a singleton in its sample. This sequence joins TRBV6-5 and TRBJ1-5, with 9 bases that match TRBD1. Germline assignment: CDR1 MNHEY and CDR2 SVGAGI. The trim removed 6 bases at V and 7 bases at J, leaving 7 bases unmatched. The CDR3 extends over 14 amino acids. The CDR3, as DNA: TGTGCCAGCAGCCTGAAACAGGGGGCCCAGCCCCAGCATTTT. Its translation: CASSLKQGAQPQHF.

This clone was recorded once. The chain uses TRBV6-1 and TRBJ2-5; D may be TRBD2 (5 bases). V gave up 7 bases and J gave up 4 bases, with 10 bases separating them. The germline V gene has CDR1 MNHNS and CDR2 SASEGT. The CDR3 loop spans 12 amino acids. Written as DNA, the CDR3 is TGTGCCAGCACCCGGGATCGAGAGACCCAGTACTTC. This codes for CASTRDRETQYF.

J is TRBJ2-3 and V is TRBV6-5, with TRBD2 as a possible D gene (5 bases). The CDR3 runs to 15 residues. Germline CDR1 and CDR2: MNHEY and SVGAGI. V lost 2 bases to trimming and J lost 4 bases, with 13 bases between them. The CDR3 sequence is CASSYTGSVADTQYF. The CDR3 DNA sequence: TGTGCCAGCAGTTACACGGGGTCTGTCGCAGATACGCAGTATTTT.

The chain links TRBV28 to TRBJ1-1; TRBD1 agrees at 10 bases. The CDR3 is made up of 15 amino acids. The V gene end was trimmed by 5 bases and the J gene end by 5 bases; junction bases not matched to a gene: 8. In germline, CDR1 is MDHEN, CDR2 SYDVKM. DNA of the CDR3: TGTGCCAGCAGTCGTGGGGACAGGGGTGTGACTGAAGCTTTCTTT. Amino acids: CASSRGDRGVTEAFF. The whole variable domain, remainder taken from reference TRBV28 and TRBJ1-1, is DVKVTQSSRYLVKRTGEKVFLECVQDMDHENMFWYRQDPGLGLRLIYFSYDVKMKEKGDIPEGYSVSREKKERFSLILESASTNQTSMYLCASSRGDRGVTEAFFGQGTRLTVV.

The chain employs TRBV7-3 and TRBJ2-1, with 11 nucleotides matching TRBD1. J gave up 6 bases and V 5 bases, and 24 bases lay outside the gene matches. The CDR3 covers 21 residues. Germline CDR1 reads SGHTA; CDR2 reads FQGTGA. CDR3 sequence (DNA): TGTGCCAGCAGCCCCAGTGGTGGACAGGGGGCTCGGGACCCCGCACCCAATGAGCAGTTCTTC. This sequence encodes CASSPSGGQGARDPAPNEQFF.

The chain joins TRBV5-1 to TRBJ1-6; D possibly corresponds to TRBD1 (6 bases). Germline V gene lookup returns CDR1 SGHRS and CDR2 YFSETQ. V lost 0 bases, J lost 8 bases, and 15 bases lay in between. The CDR3 length is 16 residues. The CDR3 DNA reads as TGCGCCAGCAGCTTGGGAGGGGGTGGAAAGCATTCACCCCTCCACTTT. Encoded protein: CASSLGGGGKHSPLHF.

This chain uses TRBV11-3 with TRBJ2-7; 7 nucleotides align to TRBD2. The J segment lost 4 bases and the V segment lost 5 bases, leaving 14 bases of the junction unmatched. This CDR3 is built from 16 residues. Germline V gene sequence: CDR1 SGHNT, CDR2 YENEEA. CDR3: CASSLIRYGGSYEQYF. In DNA, the CDR3 is TGTGCCAGCAGCCTCATCCGGTACGGCGGGAGTTACGAGCAGTACTTC. Together with reference TRBV11-3 and TRBJ2-7, the CDR3 gives the full variable domain: EAGVVQSPRYKIIEKKQPVAFWCNPISGHNTLYWYLQNLGQGPELLIRYENEEAVDDSQLPKDRFSAERLKGVDSTLKIQPAELGDSAVYLCASSLIRYGGSYEQYFGPGTRLTVT.

In nucleotides, the CDR3 is TGTGCCAGCAGTGAAACGCTCAGGGGCCATGGCTACACCTTC. Protein: CASSETLRGHGYTF. The chain uses TRBV6-1 and TRBJ1-2; TRBD1 might be the D (6 bases). The V end was cut by 2 bases, the J end by 6 bases, with 13 bases between. The CDR3 contains 14 residues. The germline V gene encodes CDR1 MNHNS and CDR2 SASEGT.

The V and J genes are TRBV28 and TRBJ1-2; 7 bases align to TRBD1. This CDR3 contains 15 residues. Germline CDR1 and CDR2: MDHEN and SYDVKM. V trimming: 4 bases; J trimming: 7 bases; junction bases outside the gene matches: 12. CDR3: CASSSLTYRDSGYTF. In nucleotides, the CDR3 is TGTGCCAGCAGTTCCCTCACATACAGGGACAGTGGCTACACCTTC.

This sequence joins TRBV7-9 and TRBJ1-1; TRBD1 matches 7 bases. The CDR3 runs 14 residues. CDR1 is SEHNR, CDR2 FQNEAQ, per germline (reference sequence). V shed 6 bases, J shed 4 bases, and the junction held 8 bases outside the gene matches. CDR3 loop: CASSLDRSSTEAFF. DNA for the CDR3: TGTGCCAGCAGTTTGGACAGGTCGAGCACTGAAGCTTTCTTT.

V gene TRBV4-1 combines with J gene TRBJ1-1; D unclear. Germline CDR1 is MGHRA and CDR2 is YSYEKL. This CDR3 has 17 amino acids. V gave up 0 bases and J gave up 6 bases, with 20 bases separating them. CDR3 region: CASSQDVRNVWAAEAFF. CDR3 nucleotides: TGCGCCAGCAGCCAAGATGTGCGTAATGTATGGGCCGCTGAAGCTTTCTTT.

The chain joins TRBV5-1 to TRBJ2-1, with a weak D call TRBD2 (6 bases). The CDR3 runs to 15 residues. Germline assignment: CDR1 SGHRS and CDR2 YFSETQ. Trimming removed 6 bases from V and 0 bases from J, with 13 bases in between. CDR3 nucleotides: TGCGCCAGCACCGAATCTAGCGCCTCCTACAATGAGCAGTTCTTC. Encoded protein: CASTESSASYNEQFF.

J is TRBJ2-5 and V is TRBV5-1; D not certain. The V end was cut by 0 bases, the J end by 5 bases, with 11 bases between. This CDR3 is 14 amino acids long. Germline V gene data show CDR1 as SGHRS and CDR2 as YFSETQ. The CDR3 region has the DNA TGCGCCAGCAGCTTGGAAAACCTTCAGGAGACCCAGTACTTC. It is translated as CASSLENLQETQYF.

The chain couples TRBV30 to TRBJ2-2, with D perhaps matching TRBD2 (6 bases). Germline lookup yields CDR1 GTSNPN and CDR2 SVGIG (reference sequence). Deletions cut 3 bases from V and 5 bases from J, with 13 bases between. The CDR3 extends over 14 amino acids. The CDR3, as DNA: TGTGCCTGGAGGGGGGAGGTGATTACCGGGGAGCTGTTTTTT. Residues: CAWRGEVITGELFF.

The gene calls are TRBV4-3 and TRBJ2-7; 8 bases are a match to TRBD1. The CDR3 runs to 15 residues. J was trimmed by 4 bases and V by 0 bases; bases with no gene match: 5. Per the germline V gene, CDR1 is LGHNA and CDR2 is YSLEER. In DNA, the CDR3 is TGCGCCAGCAGCCAAGATTCCAGGGGGCGGTACGAGCAGTACTTC. Translating it yields CASSQDSRGRYEQYF.

The chain couples TRBV18 to TRBJ1-1, with 10 bases aligning to TRBD1. J was trimmed by 6 bases and V by 1 base; bases with no gene match: 11. This CDR3 has 17 residues. Germline CDR1 and CDR2: KGHSH and LQKENI. The chain's CDR3 is CASSPLTPGQGPSEAFF. The CDR3 nucleotides are TGTGCCAGCTCACCACTAACTCCGGGACAGGGGCCCTCTGAAGCTTTCTTT.